This T cell receptor (beta chain) is drawn from a study of identical twins. General observations from the study: Recombination models fit unrelated individuals' TCR alpha sharing but underestimated twins'. Clonotypes of the beta chain that were abundant in cord blood carried fewer insertions (memory repertoires showed none).

Healthy Caucasians supplied all donations. To note about this clonotype: The antigen is undetermined.

TCRdb used MiXCR to reprocess the 5' RACE reads, holding one entry per CDR3 protein. The profile shows some 1,700,000 distinct CDR3 sequences, 32% of them singletons. This CDR3 contains 14 residues. The junction had 5 bases not matched to a gene; V was cut back by 5 bases and J by 6 bases. CDR1 SEHNR and CDR2 FQNEAQ come from the germline V gene (reference sequence). Sequenced: cord blood. This sequence was found in a newborn girl in good health. The gene calls are TRBV7-9 and TRBJ1-4; 8 positions agree with TRBD1. In DNA form, the CDR3 reads TGTGCCAGCAGCCTACAGGGGGACTATGAAAAACTGTTTTTT. Translating it yields CASSLQGDYEKLFF.